This T cell receptor beta chain was profiled in a study of T cell repertoires in cytomegalovirus infection. Across the whole study: In public TCR beta signatures, there were indications of both CMV infection and matching HLA type.

Ten or more counts support this clonotype. Antigen unknown. This CDR3 region has 11 residues. Per germline, CDR1 DFQATT and CDR2 SNEGSKA (reference sequence). V was pared by 7 bases and J by 4 bases, with 10 bases between. TCRdb itself ran the reads through MiXCR, one entry per CDR3 protein. The table records 250,000 or so distinct CDR3 sequences, less than 9.5% of them present only once. Overall study findings and caveats: In two of eight donors, the top clonotype was HLA-C-restricted CMV-specific. The study identified carriers of CMV plus the relevant HLA from cumulative public TCR beta family frequency.

The source material was PBMCs. The TCR comes from a human donor in good health (CMV status not recorded). Some clones in this sample may be carry-over from other donors' samples. The chain is built from TRBV20-1 and TRBJ2-5; D is uncertain. The CDR3 loop is CSEAAGETQYF. The CDR3 DNA sequence: TGCAGTGAGGCGGCTGGAGAGACCCAGTACTTC.